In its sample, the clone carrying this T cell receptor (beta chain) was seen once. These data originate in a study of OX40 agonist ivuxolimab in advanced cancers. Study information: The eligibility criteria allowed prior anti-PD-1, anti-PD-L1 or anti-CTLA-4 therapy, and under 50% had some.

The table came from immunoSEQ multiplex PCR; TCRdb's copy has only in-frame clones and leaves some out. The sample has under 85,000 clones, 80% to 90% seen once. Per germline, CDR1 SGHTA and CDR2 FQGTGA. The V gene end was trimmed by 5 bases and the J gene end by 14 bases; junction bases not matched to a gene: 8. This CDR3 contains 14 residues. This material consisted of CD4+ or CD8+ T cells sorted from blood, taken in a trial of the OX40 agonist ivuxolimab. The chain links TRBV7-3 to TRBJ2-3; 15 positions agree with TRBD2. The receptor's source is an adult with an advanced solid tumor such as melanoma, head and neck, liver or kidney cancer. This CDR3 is CASSPGLAGGTWYF. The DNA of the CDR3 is TGTGCCAGCAGCCCAGGACTAGCGGGGGGGACCTGGTATTTT. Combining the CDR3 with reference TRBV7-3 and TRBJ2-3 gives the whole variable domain GAGVSQTPSNKVTEKGKYVELRCDPISGHTALYWYRQSLGQGPEFLIYFQGTGAADDSGLPNDRFFAVRPEGSVSTLKIQRTERGDSAVYLCASSPGLAGGTWYFGPGTRLTVL.